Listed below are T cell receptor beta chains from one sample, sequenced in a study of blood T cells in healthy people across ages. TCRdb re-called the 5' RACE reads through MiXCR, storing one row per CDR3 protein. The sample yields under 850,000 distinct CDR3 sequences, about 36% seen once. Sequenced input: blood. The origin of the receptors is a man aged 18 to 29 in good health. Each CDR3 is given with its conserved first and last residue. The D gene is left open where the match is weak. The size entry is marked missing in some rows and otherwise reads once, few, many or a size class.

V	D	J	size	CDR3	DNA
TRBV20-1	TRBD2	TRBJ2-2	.	CSAREYRWGGTGELFF	TGCAGTGCTAGAGAATATAGGTGGGGGGGCACCGGGGAGCTGTTTTTT
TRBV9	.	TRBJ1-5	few	CASSVGPGEGQPQHF	TGTGCCAGCAGCGTAGGCCCGGGCGAGGGGCAGCCCCAGCATTTT
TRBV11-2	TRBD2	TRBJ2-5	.	CASSLGSELAAQYF	TGTGCCAGCAGCTTAGGCTCAGAACTAGCGGCCCAGTACTTC
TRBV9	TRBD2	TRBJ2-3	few	CASSVDGGGRADTQYF	TGTGCCAGCAGCGTAGACGGGGGGGGGCGCGCAGATACGCAGTATTTT
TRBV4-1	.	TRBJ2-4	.	CASSQVFYVLAKNIQYF	TGCGCCAGCAGCCAAGTTTTTTACGTACTAGCCAAAAACATTCAGTACTTC
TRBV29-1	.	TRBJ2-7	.	CSVEGGPLSYNEQYF	TGCAGCGTTGAAGGGGGCCCCCTCTCCTACAATGAGCAGTACTTC
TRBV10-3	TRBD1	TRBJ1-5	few	CAIWTGGEQPQHF	TGTGCCATATGGACAGGGGGGGAACAGCCCCAGCATTTT
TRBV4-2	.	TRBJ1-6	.	CASSQDSSPDSPLHF	TGTGCCAGCAGCCAAGATAGTTCCCCAGATTCACCCCTCCACTTT
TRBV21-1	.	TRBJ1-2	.	CASSPGARQRGYTF	TGTGCCAGCAGCCCAGGGGCCAGGCAGCGTGGCTACACCTTC
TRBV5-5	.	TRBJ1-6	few	CASSLGGFNSPLHF	TGTGCCAGCAGCTTGGGAGGTTTCAATTCACCCCTCCACTTT
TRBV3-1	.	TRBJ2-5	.	CASSQALAREETQYF	TGTGCCAGCAGCCAAGCTCTAGCTCGAGAGGAGACCCAGTACTTC
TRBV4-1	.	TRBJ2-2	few	CASSQEKGDNTGELFF	TGCGCCAGCAGCCAAGAGAAGGGGGACAACACCGGGGAGCTGTTTTTT
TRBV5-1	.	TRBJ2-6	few	CASKASAISGANVLTF	TGCGCCAGCAAAGCATCAGCCATCTCTGGGGCCAACGTCCTGACTTTC
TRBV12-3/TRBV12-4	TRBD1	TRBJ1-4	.	CASSSHDRGGEKLFF	TGTGCCAGCAGTTCCCACGACAGGGGGGGTGAAAAACTGTTTTTT
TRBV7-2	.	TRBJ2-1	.	CASSWARSSYNEQFF	TGTGCCAGCAGCTGGGCCAGAAGCTCCTACAATGAGCAGTTCTTC
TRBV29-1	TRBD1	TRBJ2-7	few	CSVELRRTGRYEQYF	TGCAGCGTTGAACTAAGGAGGACAGGGCGCTACGAGCAGTACTTC
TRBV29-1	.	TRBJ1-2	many	CSVKGRVSNGYTF	TGCAGCGTTAAAGGACGGGTTTCTAATGGCTACACCTTC
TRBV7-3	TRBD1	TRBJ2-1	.	CASSSTGGRDEQFF	TGTGCCAGCAGCTCGACAGGGGGTAGGGATGAGCAGTTCTTC
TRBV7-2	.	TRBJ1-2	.	CASSLAADAPYGYTF	TGTGCCAGCAGCTTAGCAGCGGATGCTCCCTATGGCTACACCTTC
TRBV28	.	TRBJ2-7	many	CASRRSSSYEQYF	TGTGCCAGCAGGAGGAGCAGCTCCTACGAGCAGTACTTC
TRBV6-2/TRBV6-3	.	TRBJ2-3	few	CASSIGTNTQYF	TGTGCCAGCAGTATCGGGACAAATACGCAGTATTTT
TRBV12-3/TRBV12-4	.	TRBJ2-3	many	CASSFVRGFTDTQYF	TGTGCCAGCAGTTTTGTCAGGGGTTTCACAGATACGCAGTATTTT
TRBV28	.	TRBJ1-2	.	CASSIGRDGYTF	TGTGCCAGCAGTATCGGACGGGATGGCTACACCTTC
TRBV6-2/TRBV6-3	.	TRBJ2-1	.	CASSQTDRFRVTQFF	TGTGCCAGCAGTCAAACCGACAGATTCCGGGTGACCCAGTTCTTC
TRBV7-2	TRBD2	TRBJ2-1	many	CASSATSGGYNEQFF	TGTGCCAGCAGCGCGACTAGCGGGGGATACAATGAGCAGTTCTTC
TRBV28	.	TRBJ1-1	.	CASSAGSPAFF	TGTGCCAGCAGTGCTGGGTCCCCGGCTTTCTTT